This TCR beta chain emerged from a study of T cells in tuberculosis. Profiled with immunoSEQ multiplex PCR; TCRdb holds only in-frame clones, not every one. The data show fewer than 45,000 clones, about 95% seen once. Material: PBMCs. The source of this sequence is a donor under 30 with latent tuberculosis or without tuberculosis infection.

CDR3: CASSLSRGEQYF. CDR3 bases: TGTGCCAGCAGCCTTTCTCGGGGCGAGCAGTACTTC. The V gene is TRBV7-8, the J gene TRBJ2-7; tentatively, D is TRBD2 (5 bases). V lost 5 bases and J lost 6, with 11 bases in between. The CDR3 is 12 amino acids. CDR1 and CDR2 from the germline V gene are SGHVS and FQNEAQ. The whole variable domain, filled in from reference TRBV7-8 and TRBJ2-7, reads GAGVSQSPRYKVAKRGQDVALRCDPISGHVSLFWYQQALGQGPEFLTYFQNEAQLDKSGLPSDRFFAERPEGSVSTLKIQRTQQEDSAVYLCASSLSRGEQYFGPGTRLTVT.